The sequence of this T cell receptor beta chain was determined in a study of CD8 T cells in Susac syndrome. The CDR3 runs 12 residues. Trimming removed 4 bases at V and 4 bases at J, with 7 bases between. The germline CDR1 and CDR2 sequences are GTSNPN and SVGIG (reference sequence). It was with random hexamers that roughly 0.45 to 1 ug RNA was reverse transcribed. The TCR beta CDR3 was amplified by immunoSEQ multiplex PCR across 54 Vbeta, 13 Jbeta. TCRdb redid the calling of the immunoSEQ multiplex PCR reads with MiXCR, one entry per CDR3 protein. The data hold around 160,000 distinct CDR3 sequences, with 94% observed a single time. TEMRA cells were FACS-enriched, while CD8+ and CD4+ T cells were negatively isolated.

This sequence joins TRBV30 and TRBJ2-2, with no clear D. The sequenced material came from CD4+ T cells from PBMCs. The sequence was obtained from a human donor with multiple sclerosis. The chain's CDR3 is CAWNPSTGELFF. The DNA for the CDR3 is TGTGCCTGGAATCCGTCCACCGGGGAGCTGTTTTTT.